The TCR beta chain described here comes from a study of blood T cell repertoires in COVID-19. For the study at large: Acute and convalescent COVID-19 specimens originated in the United States, Italy and Spain. Sources were T cells, B-cell-depleted T cells, or PBMCs; the material itself was cDNA or gDNA.

Under the authors' procedure: For nucleated cells, counts were estimated from reference gene primer amplification. The protocol was immunoSEQ multiplex PCR, while the TCRdb copy is restricted to in-frame clones and leaves out a portion. D and trimming come from the DNA, and the V and J calls and clone size come from that table. The sample lists fewer than 300,000 clones; 85% were seen once. V was pared by 5 bases and J by 4 bases, with 7 bases of the junction left unmatched. There are 16 residues in the CDR3. Germline V gene sequence: CDR1 LNHDA, CDR2 SQIVND (reference sequence). Each recovered donor of Cohort 3 presented with two negative PCRs, clearance, or symptom resolution.

The gene calls are TRBV19 and TRBJ2-2; the match to TRBD1 covers 10 bases. What was sequenced was PBMCs or T cells enriched from blood (not recorded which). The TCR comes from a woman aged 45-65 years who had recovered from COVID-19. The CDR3 DNA sequence: TGTGCCAGTAGTTCCCGGGACAGGGGACGCACCGGGGAGCTGTTTTTT. The encoded protein is CASSSRDRGRTGELFF.